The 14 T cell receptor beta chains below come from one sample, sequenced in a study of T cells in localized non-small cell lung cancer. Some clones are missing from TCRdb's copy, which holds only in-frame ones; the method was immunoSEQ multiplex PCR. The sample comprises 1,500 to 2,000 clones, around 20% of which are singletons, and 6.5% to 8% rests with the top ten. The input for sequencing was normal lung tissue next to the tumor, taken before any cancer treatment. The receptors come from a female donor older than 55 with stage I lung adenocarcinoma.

The DNA of the CDR3 is TGTGCCAGCAGCTTATCATCTAGCGGGAATTGGAATGAGCAGTTCTTC. Translated: CASSLSSSGNWNEQFF. The chain joins TRBV11-3 to TRBJ2-1; 9 bases agree with TRBD2. This CDR3 comprises 16 residues. Germline V lookup: CDR1 SGHNT, CDR2 YENEEA. Losses at the gene ends were 2 bases for V and 7 bases for J; bases not matched to a gene: 9. The full variable domain, with the rest looked up from reference TRBV11-3 and TRBJ2-1, is EAGVVQSPRYKIIEKKQPVAFWCNPISGHNTLYWYLQNLGQGPELLIRYENEEAVDDSQLPKDRFSAERLKGVDSTLKIQPAELGDSAVYLCASSLSSSGNWNEQFFGPGTRLTVL.

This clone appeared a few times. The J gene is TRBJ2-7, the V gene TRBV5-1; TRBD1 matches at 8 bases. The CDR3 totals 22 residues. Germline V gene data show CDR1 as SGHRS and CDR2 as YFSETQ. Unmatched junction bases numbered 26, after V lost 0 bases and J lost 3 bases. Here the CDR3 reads CASSLGGLYWTGQKTLNYEQYF. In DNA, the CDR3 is TGCGCCAGCAGCTTGGGCGGTTTGTATTGGACAGGGCAAAAAACCCTAAACTACGAGCAGTACTTC.

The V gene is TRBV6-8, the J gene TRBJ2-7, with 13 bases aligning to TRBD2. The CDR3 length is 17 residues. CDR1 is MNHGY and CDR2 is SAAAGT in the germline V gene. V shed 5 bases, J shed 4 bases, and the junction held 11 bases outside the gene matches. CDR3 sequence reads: CASSRTSGGARGYEQYF. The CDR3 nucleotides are TGTGCCAGCAGTCGTACTAGCGGGGGGGCAAGGGGGTACGAGCAGTACTTC.

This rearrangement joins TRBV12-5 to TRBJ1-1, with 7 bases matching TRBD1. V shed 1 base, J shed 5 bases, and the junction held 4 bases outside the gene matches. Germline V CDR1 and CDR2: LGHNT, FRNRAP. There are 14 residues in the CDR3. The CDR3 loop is CASGLEGASTEAFF. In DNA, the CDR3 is TGTGCTAGTGGTTTGGAGGGGGCGTCGACTGAAGCTTTCTTT.

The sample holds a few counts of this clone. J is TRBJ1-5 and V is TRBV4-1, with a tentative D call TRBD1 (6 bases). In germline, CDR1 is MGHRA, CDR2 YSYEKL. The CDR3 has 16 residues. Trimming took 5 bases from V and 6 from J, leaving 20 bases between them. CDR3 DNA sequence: TGCGCCAGCAGCACCCTGGAACAGGGTATCCGTCAGCCCCAGCATTTT. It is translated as CASSTLEQGIRQPQHF.

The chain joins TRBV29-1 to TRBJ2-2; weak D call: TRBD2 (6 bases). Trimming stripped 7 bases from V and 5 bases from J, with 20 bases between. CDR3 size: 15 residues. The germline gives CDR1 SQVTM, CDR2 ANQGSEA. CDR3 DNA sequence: TGCAGCGCTAGGAGGGGCCCTGAGGGGACCGGGGAGCTGTTTTTT. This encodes CSARRGPEGTGELFF.

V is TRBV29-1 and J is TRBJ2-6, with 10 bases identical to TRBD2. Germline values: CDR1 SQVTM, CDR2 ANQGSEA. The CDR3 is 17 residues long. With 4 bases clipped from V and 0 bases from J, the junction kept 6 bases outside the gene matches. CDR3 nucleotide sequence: TGCAGCGTTGTTCTAGCGGGAGATAGCTCTGGGGCCAACGTCCTGACTTTC. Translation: CSVVLAGDSSGANVLTF.

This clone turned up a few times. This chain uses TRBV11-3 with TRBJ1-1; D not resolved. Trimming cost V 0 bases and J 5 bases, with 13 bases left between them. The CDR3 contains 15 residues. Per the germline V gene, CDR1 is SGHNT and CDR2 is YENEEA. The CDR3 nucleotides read TGTGCCAGCAGCTTAGATCGTCTTAGTCTGACTGAAGCTTTCTTT. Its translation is CASSLDRLSLTEAFF.

CDR3 residues: CACHKGPNTGELFF. As DNA, the CDR3 is TGCGCCTGCCACAAGGGGCCGAACACCGGGGAGCTGTTTTTT. J is TRBJ2-2 and V is TRBV10-1; D perhaps matches TRBD1 (5 bases). CDR3 length equals 14 residues. Per the germline V gene, CDR1 is WNHNN and CDR2 is SYGVQD (reference sequence). V dropped 11 bases and J dropped 0 bases, with 13 bases sitting between them.

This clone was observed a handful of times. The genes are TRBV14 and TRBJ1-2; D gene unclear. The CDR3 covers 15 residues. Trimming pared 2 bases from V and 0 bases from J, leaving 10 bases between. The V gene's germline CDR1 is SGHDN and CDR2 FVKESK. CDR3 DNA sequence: TGTGCCAGCAGCCAACTAGGACCGGCTAACTATGGCTACACCTTC. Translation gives CASSQLGPANYGYTF.

The CDR3 region is CASSRRGAYEQYF. In nucleotides, the CDR3 is TGTGCCAGCAGCCGGAGGGGGGCCTACGAGCAGTACTTC. This rearrangement joins TRBV25-1 to TRBJ2-7; TRBD1 or TRBD2 may be the D gene (6 bases each). Germline V gene data show CDR1 as MGHDK and CDR2 as SYGVNS. CDR3 length equals 13 residues. V was shortened by 6 bases and J by 2 bases, with 11 bases between the two germline ends.

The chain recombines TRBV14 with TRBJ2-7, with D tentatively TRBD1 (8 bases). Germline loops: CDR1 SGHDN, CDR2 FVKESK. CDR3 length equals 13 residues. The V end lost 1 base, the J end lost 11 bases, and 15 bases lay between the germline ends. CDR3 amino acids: CASSQAWGGQEYF. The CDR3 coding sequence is TGTGCCAGCAGCCAAGCATGGGGGGGACAGGAGTACTTC. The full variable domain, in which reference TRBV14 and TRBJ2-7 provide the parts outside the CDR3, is EAGVTQFPSHSVIEKGQTVTLRCDPISGHDNLYWYRRVMGKEIKFLLHFVKESKQDESGMPNNRFLAERTGGTYSTLKVQPAELEDSGVYFCASSQAWGGQEYFGPGTRLTVT.

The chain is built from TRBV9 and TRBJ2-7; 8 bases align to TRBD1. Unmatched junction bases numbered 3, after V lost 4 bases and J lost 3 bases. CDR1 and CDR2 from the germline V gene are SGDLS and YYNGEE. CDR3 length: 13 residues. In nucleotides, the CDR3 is TGTGCCAGCAGCCTAGACAGGGGCTACGAGCAGTACTTC. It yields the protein CASSLDRGYEQYF.

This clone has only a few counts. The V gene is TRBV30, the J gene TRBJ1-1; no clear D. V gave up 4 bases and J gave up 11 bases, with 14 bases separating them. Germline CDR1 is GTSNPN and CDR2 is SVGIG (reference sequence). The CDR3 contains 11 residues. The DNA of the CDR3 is TGTGCCTGGACTAGTTCGGGAACGGCTTTCTTT. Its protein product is CAWTSSGTAFF. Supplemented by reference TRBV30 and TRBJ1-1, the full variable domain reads SQTIHQWPATLVQPVGSPLSLECTVEGTSNPNLYWYRQAAGRGLQLLFYSVGIGQISSEVPQNLSASRPQDRQFILSSKKLLLSDSGFYLCAWTSSGTAFFGQGTRLTVV.